This entry lists 31 T cell receptor beta chains sequenced from one sample in a study of identical twins. TCRdb reprocessed the 5' RACE reads with MiXCR, giving one entry per CDR3 protein. The sample has some 1,600,000 distinct CDR3 sequences; about 32% are singletons. The source material was cord blood. The receptor source for this set is a newborn girl in good health.

This sequence joins TRBV20-1 and TRBJ2-7; D gene ambiguous. This CDR3 is built from 13 residues. Deletions cut 0 bases from V and 3 bases from J, with 9 bases between. From germline, CDR1 is DFQATT and CDR2 SNEGSKA (reference sequence). In nucleotides, the CDR3 is TGCAGTGCTAGAGAATACGGATTCTACGAGCAGTACTTC. It specifies CSAREYGFYEQYF.

This clonotype was picked up a small number of times. This chain uses TRBV29-1 with TRBJ2-1; perhaps TRBD1 as D (5 bases). Trimming shortened V by 0 bases and J by 4 bases, and 19 bases separated the two germline ends. The length of the CDR3 is 17 residues. Germline CDR1 and CDR2: SQVTM and ANQGSEA. The CDR3 DNA follows: TGCAGCGTTGAAGATCGTTTTTGGACAACTCTTTACAATGAGCAGTTCTTC. Protein: CSVEDRFWTTLYNEQFF.

This chain joins TRBV5-1 and TRBJ2-1; 12 nucleotides align to TRBD2. The CDR3 length is 17 residues. The germline V gene has CDR1 SGHRS and CDR2 YFSETQ. The V segment lost 2 bases and the J segment 4 bases; nucleotides outside the gene matches: 7. CDR3 in amino acids: CASSLTYLAGGYNEQFF. The CDR3 coding sequence is TGCGCCAGCAGCTTAACCTACCTAGCGGGGGGGTACAATGAGCAGTTCTTC.

Worth noting for this clonotype: One end of the junction is discordant with germline, which a read error may explain. The chain links TRBV12-3 or TRBV12-4 to TRBJ1-6, with D tentatively TRBD1 (5 bases). The CDR3 is made up of 16 amino acids. CDR3 DNA: TGTGCCAGCAGTTCAGGGTCGGCGTTAATAGGATCACCCCCCCACTTT. This encodes CASSSGSALIGSPPHF.

Details on this clonotype: A read error may produce the germline difference seen at one junction end. The chain uses TRBV4-1 and TRBJ2-1, with TRBD2 identical over 8 bases. In germline, CDR1 is MGHRA, CDR2 YSYEKL. The CDR3 loop spans 21 amino acids. CDR3 region: CASSQVGNRLGASGSSNEQFF. The CDR3 DNA reads as TGCGCCAGCAGCCAAGTGGGGAACCGGCTAGGTGCTAGCGGGTCCTCCAATGAGCAGTTCTTC.

The chain uses TRBV3-1 and TRBJ2-7; D possibly uses TRBD1 or TRBD2 (5 bases each). The J call may be wrong; the DNA end is better matched by TRBJ2-5. Looked up from germline, CDR1 is LGHDT and CDR2 is YNNKEL (reference sequence). The CDR3 spans 14 residues. CDR3: CASSHLLEGETQYF. CDR3 in DNA: TGTGCCAGCAGCCATCTACTAGAGGGGGAGACCCAGTACTTC.

The sample holds a few counts of this clonotype. This sequence joins TRBV5-1 and TRBJ2-3, with 10 bases lining up with TRBD2. This CDR3 is built from 18 residues. The V and J ends lost 2 bases and 4 bases, in that order; junction bases with no gene match: 13. CDR1 and CDR2 from the germline V gene are SGHRS and YFSETQ. The CDR3 sequence is CASSFALASGTSADTQYF. In DNA, the CDR3 is TGCGCCAGCAGCTTTGCGCTTGCTTCTGGGACTAGCGCAGATACGCAGTATTTT.

This clonotype was seen a handful of times. The gene calls are TRBV27 and TRBJ2-1, with D unclear. The V gene lost 7 bases and the J gene lost 1 base, with 14 bases spanning the gap. The CDR3 sequence is 15 residues long. CDR1 and CDR2 from the germline V gene are MNHEY and SMNVEV (reference sequence). The CDR3 sequence is CASKVWQASYNEQFF. The CDR3 DNA sequence: TGTGCCAGCAAGGTTTGGCAGGCTTCCTACAATGAGCAGTTCTTC.

This clonotype has a handful of counts. CDR3 bases: TGTGCCAGTATCCGGGACAACAATGAGCAGTTCTTC. The encoded protein is CASIRDNNEQFF. The chain carries TRBV19 and TRBJ2-1, with D possibly TRBD1 on 6 matching bases. CDR3 size: 12 residues. Germline V gene sequence: CDR1 LNHDA, CDR2 SQIVND (reference sequence). Trimming removed 7 bases at V and 5 bases at J, with 9 bases between.

V usage is TRBV28 and J usage is TRBJ2-3, with D possibly TRBD1 on 5 matching bases. Germline CDR1 and CDR2: MDHEN and SYDVKM. The ends were cut back, 2 bases at V and 2 bases at J, with 23 bases in the middle. The CDR3 consists of 19 residues. CDR3: CASSLGPIVLAGSTDTQYF. The DNA for the CDR3 is TGTGCCAGCAGTTTAGGACCCATCGTCCTGGCAGGGTCCACAGATACGCAGTATTTT.

The gene calls are TRBV6-2 or TRBV6-3 and TRBJ2-7; 8 nucleotides agree with TRBD2. CDR1 is MNHEY and CDR2 is SVGEGT in the germline V gene. The CDR3 has 16 residues. V was pared by 1 base and J by 7 bases, with 12 bases of the junction left unmatched. CDR3 coding DNA: TGTGCCAGCAGTTACTTCAGGACTAGCATCTACAATGAGCAGTACTTC. Residues: CASSYFRTSIYNEQYF.

The rearrangement uses TRBV5-1 and TRBJ2-7; 9 nucleotides match TRBD2. The V and J ends lost 2 bases and 1 base, in that order; junction bases with no gene match: 4. The CDR3 spans 15 residues. Germline CDR1 and CDR2: SGHRS and YFSETQ. The CDR3 is CASSLIAGDSYEQYF. The CDR3 DNA is TGCGCCAGCAGCTTAATAGCGGGAGATTCCTACGAGCAGTACTTC.

As to this clonotype: The germline gene is not matched at one end of the junction; a read error may be the cause. The rearrangement joins TRBV7-8 to TRBJ2-3; TRBD1 matches 7 bases. The CDR3 length is 15 residues. Germline CDR1 SGHVS, CDR2 FQNEAQ. This CDR3 reads CASSQLLQGTDAQYF. The CDR3 coding sequence is TGTGCCAGCAGCCAGCTCCTACAGGGGACAGATGCGCAGTATTTT.

This clonotype was observed a few times. The chain is built from TRBV3-1 and TRBJ2-5, with D tentatively TRBD2 (5 bases). Trimming cost V 0 bases and J 3 bases, with 8 bases left between them. The germline V gene encodes CDR1 LGHDT and CDR2 YNNKEL (reference sequence). The CDR3 has 14 residues. The CDR3 reads CASSQDQREETQYF. The CDR3 DNA reads TGTGCCAGCAGCCAAGATCAGAGGGAAGAGACCCAGTACTTC.

The sample holds many counts of this clonotype. The genes are TRBV9 and TRBJ2-1; D is uncertain. Germline V gene data show CDR1 as SGDLS and CDR2 as YYNGEE. Trimming stripped 3 bases from V and 0 bases from J, with 10 bases between. CDR3 length: 15 amino acids. CDR3 loop: CASSANTNSYNEQFF. The CDR3 nucleotides are TGTGCCAGCAGCGCAAACACTAACTCCTACAATGAGCAGTTCTTC.

This clonotype was detected a few times. The chain combines TRBV6-6 with TRBJ2-1; 8 nucleotides match TRBD1. Germline V gene data show CDR1 as MNHNY and CDR2 as SVGAGI (reference sequence). The V gene end was trimmed by 2 bases and the J gene end by 0 bases; junction bases not matched to a gene: 3. The CDR3 runs 16 residues. The chain's CDR3 is CASSYPTGGSYNEQFF. The CDR3 DNA reads TGTGCCAGCAGTTACCCAACAGGGGGCTCCTACAATGAGCAGTTCTTC.

The chain carries TRBV6-5 and TRBJ1-5, with D possibly being TRBD1 (5 bases). The CDR3 is 18 amino acids. Germline assignment: CDR1 MNHEY and CDR2 SVGAGI. V was shortened by 2 bases and J by 5 bases, with 22 bases between the two germline ends. The CDR3 reads CASSYHRGGASTHQPQHF. The DNA of the CDR3 is TGTGCCAGCAGTTACCATAGGGGTGGGGCGTCGACTCATCAGCCCCAGCATTTT.

This clonotype was observed a few times. V is TRBV20-1 and J is TRBJ2-1; TRBD2 matches at 8 bases. This CDR3 region has 15 residues. Trimming at V came to 5 bases and at J to 4 bases, leaving 10 bases not matched to a gene. Germline V gene sequence: CDR1 DFQATT, CDR2 SNEGSKA (reference sequence). The CDR3 loop is CSASPGLEGYNEQFF. CDR3 nucleotide sequence: TGCAGTGCTTCTCCGGGACTAGAGGGGTACAATGAGCAGTTCTTC.

The rearrangement joins TRBV6-6 to TRBJ2-7; D is unclear. Germline V CDR1 and CDR2: MNHNY, SVGAGI (reference sequence). Trimming shortened V by 3 bases and J by 3 bases, and 9 bases separated the two germline ends. The CDR3 runs to 13 residues. The CDR3 nucleotides are TGTGCCAGCAGTTATCGGTCGGGCTACGAGCAGTACTTC. Its translation: CASSYRSGYEQYF.

This clonotype was counted between two and nine times. The chain uses TRBV4-1 and TRBJ2-1; 10 bases map to TRBD2. With V trimmed by 1 base and J by 4 bases, 7 bases remained unmatched. The length of the CDR3 is 17 residues. Germline CDR1 reads MGHRA; CDR2 reads YSYEKL. The CDR3 coding sequence is TGCGCCAGCAGCCAAGGGGCCGGGACTAGCGTATACAATGAGCAGTTCTTC. It is translated as CASSQGAGTSVYNEQFF.

V usage is TRBV3-1 and J usage is TRBJ2-5, with 7 nucleotides matching TRBD1. Germline lookup yields CDR1 LGHDT and CDR2 YNNKEL (reference sequence). This CDR3 is built from 15 residues. Germline trimming cut 4 bases from V and 4 bases from J; bases unmatched to any gene: 9. Written as DNA, the CDR3 is TGTGCCAGCAGCCTCCTCCGGGACAGAAGAGAGACCCAGTACTTC. It specifies CASSLLRDRRETQYF.

This clonotype turned up a few times. V and J are TRBV20-1 and TRBJ2-5; D unresolved. The last part of the DNA fits TRBJ2-7 better; the J call may be wrong. Germline CDR1 DFQATT, CDR2 SNEGSKA (reference sequence). The CDR3 covers 12 residues. The CDR3 region is CSARGTRYEQYF. DNA for the CDR3: TGCAGTGCTAGAGGGACGAGATACGAGCAGTACTTC.

The rearrangement uses TRBV29-1 and TRBJ2-1; a possible D gene is TRBD1 (5 bases). Germline V gene lookup returns CDR1 SQVTM and CDR2 ANQGSEA. V was shortened by 3 bases and J by 13 bases, with 22 bases between the two germline ends. The CDR3 has 14 residues. The CDR3, as DNA: TGCAGCGTTGAGGGGCTTTCACTTCAAGAGACCCAGTTCTTC. Protein: CSVEGLSLQETQFF.

The chain joins TRBV2 to TRBJ2-7; no clear D gene. The end of the DNA aligns better with TRBJ2-4, so the J call may be wrong. Germline CDR1 and CDR2: SNHLY and FYNNEI. The CDR3 covers 12 residues. The CDR3, as DNA: TGTGCCAGCAGTGAAGACATAAACATTCAGTACTTC. As protein: CASSEDINIQYF.

V gene TRBV30 combines with J gene TRBJ2-1; 12 positions match TRBD2. V trimming: 4 bases; J trimming: 5 bases; junction bases outside the gene matches: 6. The CDR3 loop spans 15 amino acids. Germline-derived CDR1 and CDR2 are GTSNPN and SVGIG (reference sequence). In DNA form, the CDR3 reads TGTGCCTGGAATCGGCTAGCGGGGGGGCACAATGAGCAGTTCTTC. This gives the protein CAWNRLAGGHNEQFF.

The chain joins TRBV7-2 to TRBJ1-1, with 9 nucleotides matching TRBD1. There are 14 residues in the CDR3. V lost 5 bases, J lost 6 bases, and 7 bases stayed unmatched. CDR1 SGHTA and CDR2 FQGNSA come from the germline V gene. CDR3 coding DNA: TGTGCCAGCAGCCTAACTCGACAGGGGGCTGAAGCTTTCTTT. Its protein is CASSLTRQGAEAFF.

This clonotype has just a few counts. This rearrangement joins TRBV27 to TRBJ2-7; 10 bases match TRBD2. The CDR3 has 17 residues. The J segment lost 2 bases and the V segment lost 2 bases, leaving 9 bases of the junction unmatched. CDR1 and CDR2 from the germline V gene are MNHEY and SMNVEV (reference sequence). The CDR3 sequence is CASSLRGTSGIPYEQYF. The DNA for the CDR3 is TGTGCCAGCAGTTTAAGGGGTACTAGCGGGATCCCCTACGAGCAGTACTTC.

This chain connects TRBV4-1 to TRBJ2-1; TRBD2 agrees at 9 bases. This CDR3 is built from 16 residues. Trimming removed 1 base from V and 4 bases from J; junction bases left unmatched: 5. Germline CDR1 reads MGHRA; CDR2 reads YSYEKL. CDR3 in amino acids: CASSQVETSGYNEQFF. CDR3 nucleotides: TGCGCCAGCAGCCAAGTAGAGACTAGCGGATACAATGAGCAGTTCTTC.

This clonotype occurred many times. A read error may account for a junction end that differs from germline. In nucleotides, the CDR3 is TGCGCCAGCAGCCAAGAAGGCTTGTACTACGAGCAGTACTTC. Translated, it gives CASSQEGLYYEQYF. The chain employs TRBV4-2 and TRBJ2-7; no definite D call. The CDR3 totals 14 residues. Germline-derived CDR1 and CDR2 are LGHNA and YNFKEQ.

This clonotype was counted ten times or more. This rearrangement joins TRBV5-1 to TRBJ2-3; 7 bases map to TRBD2. Unmatched junction bases numbered 3, after V lost 0 bases and J lost 2 bases. The CDR3 contains 15 residues. CDR1 is SGHRS, CDR2 YFSETQ, per germline. The CDR3 is CASSLVAGVTDTQYF. The CDR3 bases are TGCGCCAGCAGCTTGGTGGCGGGAGTCACAGATACGCAGTATTTT.

The chain is built from TRBV30 and TRBJ1-2; no reliable D call. This CDR3 has 11 residues. CDR1 is GTSNPN, CDR2 SVGIG, per germline (reference sequence). V was shortened by 4 bases and J by 6 bases, with 9 bases between the two germline ends. CDR3 nucleotide sequence: TGTGCCTGGAAGAGTTCGAATGGCTACACCTTC. This translates into CAWKSSNGYTF. The full variable domain, completed using reference TRBV30 and TRBJ1-2, is SQTIHQWPATLVQPVGSPLSLECTVEGTSNPNLYWYRQAAGRGLQLLFYSVGIGQISSEVPQNLSASRPQDRQFILSSKKLLLSDSGFYLCAWKSSNGYTFGSGTRLTVV.